Below are 4 T cell receptor beta chains sequenced from a single sample in a study of high-grade serous ovarian cancer treatment subgroups. Tumor samples were obtained before definitive surgery or chemotherapy. The data were produced by immunoSEQ multiplex PCR, yet TCRdb's version contains in-frame clones alone and is incomplete. The data show about 10,000 clones, with around 68% seen just once and 3.5% to 4.5% held by the top ten. Sequenced: tumor tissue. The receptors shown here come from a human donor with high-grade serous ovarian cancer.

The chain recombines TRBV5-4 with TRBJ2-2; TRBD1 agrees at 7 bases. V dropped 0 bases and J dropped 4; count of bases not matched to a gene: 3. This CDR3 is 15 amino acids long. The germline V gene has CDR1 SGHNT and CDR2 YYREEE (reference sequence). The CDR3 loop is CASSLEGQFTGELFF. The CDR3 bases are TGTGCCAGCAGCTTGGAGGGACAGTTCACCGGGGAGCTGTTTTTT.

This clone occurred a few times. V and J are TRBV19 and TRBJ1-3; 11 nucleotides line up with TRBD1. With V trimmed by 5 bases and J by 8 bases, 5 bases remained unmatched. The germline V gene has CDR1 LNHDA and CDR2 SQIVND (reference sequence). This CDR3 has 14 residues. This CDR3 is CASSLGQGADTIYF. The DNA for the CDR3 is TGTGCCAGTAGTTTAGGACAGGGGGCCGACACCATATATTTT.

This clone occurred a few times. V gene TRBV7-3 combines with J gene TRBJ2-7, with 7 bases fitting TRBD1. The CDR3 loop spans 14 amino acids. The J segment lost 3 bases and the V segment lost 2 bases, leaving 4 bases of the junction unmatched. Germline-derived CDR1 and CDR2 are SGHTA and FQGTGA. The CDR3 is CASSLGAGGYEQYF. In DNA, the CDR3 is TGTGCCAGCAGCTTAGGTGCAGGGGGCTACGAGCAGTACTTC.

The chain couples TRBV11-1 to TRBJ2-4; 8 nucleotides match TRBD1. Germline V lookup: CDR1 SGHAT, CDR2 FQDESV (reference sequence). The V and J ends lost 5 bases and 3 bases, in that order; junction bases with no gene match: 3. The CDR3 contains 14 residues. CDR3 residues: CASSGGTGKNIQYF. The CDR3, as DNA: TGTGCCAGCAGCGGCGGGACAGGCAAAAACATTCAGTACTTC.